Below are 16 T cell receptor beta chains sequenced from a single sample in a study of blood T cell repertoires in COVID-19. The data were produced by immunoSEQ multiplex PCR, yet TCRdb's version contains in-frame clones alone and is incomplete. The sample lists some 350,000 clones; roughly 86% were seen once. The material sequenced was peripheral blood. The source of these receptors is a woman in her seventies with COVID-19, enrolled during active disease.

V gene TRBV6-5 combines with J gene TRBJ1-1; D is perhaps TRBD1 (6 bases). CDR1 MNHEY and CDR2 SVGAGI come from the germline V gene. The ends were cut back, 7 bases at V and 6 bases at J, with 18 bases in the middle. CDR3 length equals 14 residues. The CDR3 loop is CASTLPGGNPEAFF. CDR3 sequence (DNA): TGTGCCAGCACCCTCCCGGGGGGCAACCCTGAAGCTTTCTTT.

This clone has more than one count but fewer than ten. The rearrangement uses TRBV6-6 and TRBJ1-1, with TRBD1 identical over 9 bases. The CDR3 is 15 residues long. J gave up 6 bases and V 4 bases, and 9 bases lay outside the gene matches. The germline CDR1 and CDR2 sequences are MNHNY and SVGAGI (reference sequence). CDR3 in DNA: TGTGCCAGCAGTTCTACAGGGGGCTGGGAATCTGAAGCTTTCTTT. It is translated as CASSSTGGWESEAFF.

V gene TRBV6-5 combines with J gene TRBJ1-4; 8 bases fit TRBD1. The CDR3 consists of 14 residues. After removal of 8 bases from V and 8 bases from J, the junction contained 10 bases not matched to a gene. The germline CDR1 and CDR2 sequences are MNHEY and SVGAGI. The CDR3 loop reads CASRIGTGAEKLFF. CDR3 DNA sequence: TGTGCCAGCCGGATCGGGACAGGAGCCGAAAAACTGTTTTTT.

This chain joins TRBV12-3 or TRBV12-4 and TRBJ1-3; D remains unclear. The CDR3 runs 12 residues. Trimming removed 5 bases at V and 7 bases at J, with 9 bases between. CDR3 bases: TGTGCCAGCAGTCCTCTGAGCAACACCATATATTTT. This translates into CASSPLSNTIYF.

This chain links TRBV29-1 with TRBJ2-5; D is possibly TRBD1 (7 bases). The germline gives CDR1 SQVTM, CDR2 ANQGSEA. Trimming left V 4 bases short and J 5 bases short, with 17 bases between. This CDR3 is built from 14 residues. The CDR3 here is CSVAQGGSAETQYF. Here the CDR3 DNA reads TGCAGCGTTGCCCAGGGGGGAAGTGCCGAGACCCAGTACTTC.

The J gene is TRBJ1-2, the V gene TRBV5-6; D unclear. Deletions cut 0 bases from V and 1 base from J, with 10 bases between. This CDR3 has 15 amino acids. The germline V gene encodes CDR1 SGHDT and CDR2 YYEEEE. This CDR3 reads CASSLEAAFNYGYTF. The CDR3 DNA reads TGTGCCAGCAGCTTGGAGGCAGCGTTTAACTATGGCTACACCTTC.

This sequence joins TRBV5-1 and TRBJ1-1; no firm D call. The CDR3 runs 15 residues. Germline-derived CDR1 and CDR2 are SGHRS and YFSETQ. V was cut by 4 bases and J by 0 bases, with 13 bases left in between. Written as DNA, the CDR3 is TGCGCCAGCAGCCTCGGGGTTTCGGTGAACACTGAAGCTTTCTTT. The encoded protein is CASSLGVSVNTEAFF.

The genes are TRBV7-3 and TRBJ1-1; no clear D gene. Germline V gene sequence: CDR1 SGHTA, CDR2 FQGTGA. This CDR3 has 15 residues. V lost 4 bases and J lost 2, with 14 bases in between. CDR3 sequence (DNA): TGTGCCAGCAGCTCCCTGGGCGAGGGAAACACTGAAGCTTTCTTT. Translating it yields CASSSLGEGNTEAFF.

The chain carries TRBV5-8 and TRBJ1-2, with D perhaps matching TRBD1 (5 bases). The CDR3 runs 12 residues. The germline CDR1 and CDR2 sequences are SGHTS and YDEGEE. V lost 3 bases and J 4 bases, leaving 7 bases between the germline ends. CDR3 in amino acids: CASSYDSYGYTF. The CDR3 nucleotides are TGTGCCAGCAGCTATGACAGCTATGGCTACACCTTC.

The CDR3 region is CASSQDDSGGAWEQFF. The CDR3 nucleotides read TGTGCCAGCAGCCAAGATGACAGCGGGGGGGCTTGGGAGCAGTTCTTC. V usage is TRBV4-2 and J usage is TRBJ2-1, with TRBD2 identical over 10 bases. V lost 0 bases to trimming and J lost 10 bases; unmatched junction nucleotides: 9. CDR1 is LGHNA and CDR2 is YNFKEQ in the germline V gene. The CDR3 extends over 16 amino acids.

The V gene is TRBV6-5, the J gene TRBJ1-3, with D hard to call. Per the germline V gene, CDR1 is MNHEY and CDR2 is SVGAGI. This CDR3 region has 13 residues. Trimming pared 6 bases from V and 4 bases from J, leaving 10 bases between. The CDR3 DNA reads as TGTGCCAGCAGCGACACGGTGGGAAACACCATATATTTT. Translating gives CASSDTVGNTIYF.

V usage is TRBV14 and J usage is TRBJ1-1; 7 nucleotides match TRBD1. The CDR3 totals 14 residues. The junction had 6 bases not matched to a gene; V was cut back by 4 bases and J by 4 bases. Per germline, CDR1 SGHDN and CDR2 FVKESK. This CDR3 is CASSPDRVSTEAFF. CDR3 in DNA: TGTGCCAGCAGCCCCGACAGGGTCAGCACTGAAGCTTTCTTT.

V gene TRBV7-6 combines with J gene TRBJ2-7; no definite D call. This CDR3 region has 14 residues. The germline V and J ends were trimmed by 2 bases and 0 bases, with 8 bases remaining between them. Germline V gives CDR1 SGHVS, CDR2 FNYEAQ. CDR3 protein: CASSLMGSSYEQYF. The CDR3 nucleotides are TGTGCCAGCAGCTTAATGGGCAGCTCCTACGAGCAGTACTTC.

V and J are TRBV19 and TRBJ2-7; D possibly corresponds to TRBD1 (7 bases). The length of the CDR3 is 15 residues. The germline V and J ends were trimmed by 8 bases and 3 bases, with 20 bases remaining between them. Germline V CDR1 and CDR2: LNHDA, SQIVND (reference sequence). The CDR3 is CASGLAGQGVYEQYF. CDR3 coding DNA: TGTGCCAGTGGGCTCGCGGGGCAGGGGGTCTACGAGCAGTACTTC.

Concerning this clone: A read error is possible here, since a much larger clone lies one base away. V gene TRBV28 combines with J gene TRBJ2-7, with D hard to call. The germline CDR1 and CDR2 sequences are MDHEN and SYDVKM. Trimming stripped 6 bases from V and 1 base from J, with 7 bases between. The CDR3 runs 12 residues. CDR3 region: CASSPYSYEQYF. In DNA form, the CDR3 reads TGTGCCAGCAGCCCCTATTCCTACGAGCAGTACTTC.

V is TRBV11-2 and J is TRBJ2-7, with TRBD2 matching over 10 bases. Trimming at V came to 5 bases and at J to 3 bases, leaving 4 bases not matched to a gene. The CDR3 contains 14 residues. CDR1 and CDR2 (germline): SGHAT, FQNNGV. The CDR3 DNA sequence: TGTGCCAGCAGCCCAGCGGGGGGGTTCTACGAGCAGTACTTC. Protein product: CASSPAGGFYEQYF.